Listed here are 10 T cell receptor beta chains from one sample, sequenced in a study of blood T cell repertoires in COVID-19 (dated by TCRdb to the early 2020s). The library was obtained by the immunoSEQ multiplex PCR assay. Drawn from immuneACCESS, this table holds only the in-frame rearrangements with V and J called that TCRdb kept. Clones are partly lost; checked studies trace under half to an unresolved V gene and leave the rest unexplained. The sample table records approximately 200,000 clones; about 86% of these occur just once. The ten largest account for about 3% of the sample. What was sequenced was peripheral blood. Every receptor here comes from a woman aged 25 to 45 who had recovered from COVID-19.

Note on this clone: This specimen includes other DNA sequences encoding the same CDR3. This chain connects TRBV28 to TRBJ1-1; D is ambiguous. The CDR3 runs 13 residues. Per the germline V gene, CDR1 is MDHEN and CDR2 is SYDVKM. V dropped 3 bases and J dropped 0 bases, with 5 bases sitting between them. The DNA of the CDR3 is TGTGCCAGCAGTTTCTCAGTGAACACTGAAGCTTTCTTT. It yields the protein CASSFSVNTEAFF.

This chain connects TRBV4-2 to TRBJ2-1; TRBD1 is a possible D gene (5 bases). The length of the CDR3 is 13 residues. V shed 1 base and J shed 8 bases, with 9 bases lying between them. The V gene's germline CDR1 is LGHNA and CDR2 YNFKEQ. Written as DNA, the CDR3 is TGTGCCAGCAGCCAAGGGACATGGGATGAGCAGTTCTTC. Protein sequence: CASSQGTWDEQFF.

This chain uses TRBV10-3 with TRBJ1-1; 11 bases align to TRBD1. The CDR3 loop spans 14 amino acids. Germline values: CDR1 ENHRY, CDR2 SYGVKD. Unmatched junction bases numbered 5, after V lost 6 bases and J lost 5 bases. The CDR3 loop reads CAISLGQGATEAFF. CDR3 in DNA: TGTGCCATCAGCTTAGGACAGGGGGCAACTGAAGCTTTCTTT.

The J gene is TRBJ1-1, the V gene TRBV7-9; D gene uncertain. The CDR3 loop spans 16 amino acids. V was pared by 5 bases and J by 0 bases, with 16 bases between. The germline V gene has CDR1 SEHNR and CDR2 FQNEAQ (reference sequence). CDR3 nucleotide sequence: TGTGCCAGCAGCCCAAGGGCGGGTTACATGAACACTGAAGCTTTCTTT. This encodes CASSPRAGYMNTEAFF.

The gene calls are TRBV7-2 and TRBJ2-3; TRBD2 matches 13 bases. CDR3 length: 16 residues. With V trimmed by 5 bases and J by 4 bases, 6 bases remained unmatched. Germline assignment: CDR1 SGHTA and CDR2 FQGNSA. In nucleotides, the CDR3 is TGTGCCAGCAGCGCGACTAGCGGGAGGTTCGCAGATACGCAGTATTTT. It specifies CASSATSGRFADTQYF.

J is TRBJ1-1 and V is TRBV24-1, with D uncertain. Trimming took 9 bases from V and 4 from J, leaving 14 bases between them. The CDR3 has 13 amino acids. Germline CDR1 reads KGHDR; CDR2 reads SFDVKD. The CDR3 is CATGMAGSTEAFF. The DNA for the CDR3 is TGTGCCACCGGAATGGCAGGTTCCACTGAAGCTTTCTTT.

The V and J genes are TRBV5-1 and TRBJ2-7; TRBD2 matches 7 bases. Germline V gives CDR1 SGHRS, CDR2 YFSETQ. The CDR3 is made up of 16 amino acids. Trimming cost V 1 base and J 2 bases; bases outside gene matches: 9. The CDR3 DNA is TGCGCCAGCAGCTTGCTCGCGGGGGAAAACACCTACGAGCAGTACTTC. Encoded protein: CASSLLAGENTYEQYF.

The chain has TRBV24-1 and TRBJ2-7, with 16 bases that match TRBD2. The J segment lost 3 bases and the V segment lost 7 bases, leaving 14 bases of the junction unmatched. The germline CDR1 and CDR2 sequences are KGHDR and SFDVKD. This CDR3 is built from 19 residues. CDR3 in amino acids: CATSPGLAGGPAHHYEQYF. The CDR3 DNA sequence: TGTGCCACCAGCCCGGGACTAGCGGGAGGGCCGGCGCACCACTACGAGCAGTACTTC.

The rearrangement joins TRBV10-3 to TRBJ1-6; 8 bases agree with TRBD1. This CDR3 is built from 13 residues. The V and J ends lost 3 bases and 10 bases, in that order; junction bases with no gene match: 2. The germline V gene has CDR1 ENHRY and CDR2 SYGVKD. The CDR3 DNA reads as TGTGCCATCAGTGAATCAGGGGGCTCACCCCTCCACTTT. Residues: CAISESGGSPLHF.

V and J are TRBV29-1 and TRBJ1-1, with a tentative D call TRBD1 (6 bases). This CDR3 has 14 residues. V shed 5 bases and J shed 1 base, with 14 bases lying between them. Germline CDR1 and CDR2: SQVTM and ANQGSEA. The CDR3 nucleotides are TGCAGCGTTCTTCAGGGGCTTTCGAACACTGAAGCTTTCTTT. This sequence encodes CSVLQGLSNTEAFF.